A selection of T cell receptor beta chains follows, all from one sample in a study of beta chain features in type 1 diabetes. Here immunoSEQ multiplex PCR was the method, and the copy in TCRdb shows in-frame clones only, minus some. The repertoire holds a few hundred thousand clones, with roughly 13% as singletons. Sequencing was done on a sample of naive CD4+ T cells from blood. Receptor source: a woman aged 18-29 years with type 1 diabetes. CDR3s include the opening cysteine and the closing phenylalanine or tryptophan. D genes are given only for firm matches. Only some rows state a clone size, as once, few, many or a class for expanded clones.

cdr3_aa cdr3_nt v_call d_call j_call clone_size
CASSSGGLNTQYF TGTGCCAGCAGCTCGGGAGGGTTGAATACGCAGTATTTT TRBV9 TRBD2 TRBJ2-3 few
CASALPGGPPQHF TGTGCTAGTGCCCTCCCGGGGGGACCGCCCCAGCATTTT TRBV12-5 NA TRBJ1-5 few
CASSYSGTTYEQYF TGTGCCAGCAGCTACTCCGGGACTACCTACGAGCAGTACTTC TRBV7-2 TRBD2 TRBJ2-7 few
CASSFSGETEAFF TGCGCCAGCAGCTTCTCAGGGGAAACTGAAGCTTTCTTT TRBV5-1 NA TRBJ1-1 NA
CASSPGQGASNQPQHF TGTGCCAGCTCACCGGGACAGGGGGCGAGCAATCAGCCCCAGCATTTT TRBV18 TRBD1 TRBJ1-5 NA
CASSSVGQGGYTEAFF TGTGCCAGCAGTTCAGTTGGACAAGGTGGATACACTGAAGCTTTCTTT TRBV27 NA TRBJ1-1 few
CASSLDPGVADTQYF TGTGCCAGCAGCTTGGATCCGGGAGTGGCAGATACGCAGTATTTT TRBV5-4 NA TRBJ2-3 NA
CASSYSGSLATETQYF TGTGCCAGCAGTTACTCCGGGTCCCTCGCAACGGAGACCCAGTACTTC TRBV6-5 NA TRBJ2-5 few
CASSLTGGRVDEQFF TGTGCCAGCAGCTTAACAGGGGGTAGGGTCGATGAGCAGTTCTTC TRBV7-3 NA TRBJ2-1 few
CASSVATGELFF TGTGCCAGCAGCGTAGCTACCGGGGAGCTGTTTTTT TRBV9 NA TRBJ2-2 few
CASSFGRGLSQGTGELFF TGTGCCAGCAGCTTTGGCAGGGGGCTCTCCCAGGGGACCGGGGAGCTGTTTTTT TRBV11-2 TRBD1 TRBJ2-2 once
CATSRVYNEQFF TGTGCCACCAGCAGAGTATACAATGAGCAGTTCTTC TRBV15 NA TRBJ2-1 many
CASSLALVVAGGTDTQYF TGTGCCAGCAGTTTGGCCCTAGTCGTCGCGGGAGGGACAGATACGCAGTATTTT TRBV28 TRBD2 TRBJ2-3 NA
CASSLGTSGGQETQYF TGTGCCAGCAGCTTAGGGACTAGCGGTGGGCAAGAGACCCAGTACTTC TRBV11-3 TRBD2 TRBJ2-5 NA
CASSLASGTSTNEQFF TGTGCCAGCAGCTTAGCCTCTGGGACTAGTACCAATGAGCAGTTCTTC TRBV7-9 TRBD2 TRBJ2-1 NA
CASSGHRDNTGELFF TGTGCCAGCAGTGGCCACAGGGACAACACCGGGGAGCTGTTTTTT TRBV6-1 NA TRBJ2-2 NA
CATSRGVQGYGYTF TGTGCCACCAGCAGAGGGGTGCAGGGCTATGGCTACACCTTC TRBV15 NA TRBJ1-2 NA
CAWSAIRTSGTDTQYF TGTGCCTGGAGTGCGATACGGACTAGCGGTACAGATACGCAGTATTTT TRBV30 TRBD2 TRBJ2-3 NA
CASSRLRGNEAFF TGCGCCAGCAGCAGATTAAGGGGTAATGAAGCTTTCTTT TRBV10-1 NA TRBJ1-1 few
CASSRDRGQETQYF TGTGCCAGTAGTCGGGACAGGGGTCAAGAGACCCAGTACTTC TRBV19 TRBD1 TRBJ2-5 few
CASSSLDGYTF TGTGCCAGCAGCTCCCTTGATGGCTACACCTTC TRBV7-9 NA TRBJ1-2 few
CASSHLLGGGETQYF TGCGCCAGCAGCCACCTCCTGGGGGGTGGAGAGACCCAGTACTTC TRBV5-1 NA TRBJ2-5 few
CARAGGGRDSGANVLTF TGTGCCAGGGCGGGGGGCGGAAGAGACTCTGGGGCCAACGTCCTGACTTTC TRBV7-2 TRBD2 TRBJ2-6 NA
CASSDRGNTEAFF TGTGCCAGCAGCGACAGGGGGAACACTGAAGCTTTCTTT TRBV6-6 TRBD1 TRBJ1-1 NA
CASLGWRGYTF TGTGCCAGCCTCGGGTGGCGTGGCTACACCTTC TRBV7-2 NA TRBJ1-2 NA
CASSQPGFYEQYF TGCGCCAGCAGCCAACCAGGATTCTACGAGCAGTACTTC TRBV4-1 NA TRBJ2-7 NA
CASSPSRAANVLTF TGTGCCAGCAGCCCGAGTCGAGCGGCCAACGTCCTGACTTTC TRBV11-2 NA TRBJ2-6 NA
CASSLELTDTQYF TGCGCCAGCAGCTTGGAACTCACAGATACGCAGTATTTT TRBV5-1 NA TRBJ2-3 NA
CASSSDRGWETQYF TGTGCCAGCAGCTCCGACAGGGGGTGGGAGACCCAGTACTTC TRBV11-2 TRBD1 TRBJ2-5 few
CASSFRLQGFVFF TGTGCCAGCAGCTTCCGTCTACAGGGATTCGTTTTCTTT TRBV14 NA TRBJ1-1 few
CASRRDGGRETQYF TGTGCCAGTAGACGTGACGGGGGGCGGGAGACCCAGTACTTC TRBV19 NA TRBJ2-5 NA
CSVDPATAGRGYTF TGCAGCGTCGACCCCGCCACCGCTGGGAGAGGCTACACCTTC TRBV29-1 NA TRBJ1-2 few
CASSRLAGGEAYNEQFF TGCGCCAGCAGTAGACTAGCGGGAGGGGAGGCCTACAATGAGCAGTTCTTC TRBV10-2 TRBD2 TRBJ2-1 few
CASMLTNQGTDTQYF TGCGCCAGCATGCTTACGAACCAGGGCACAGATACGCAGTATTTT TRBV5-1 NA TRBJ2-3 few
CASTQGGRAVQETQYF TGTGCCAGCACCCAAGGGGGGAGGGCCGTCCAAGAGACCCAGTACTTC TRBV5-8 NA TRBJ2-5 NA
CASSSNRETQYF TGTGCCAGCAGCTCTAACCGGGAGACCCAGTACTTC TRBV7-3 NA TRBJ2-5 few